This TCR beta chain was captured by sequencing in a study of OX40 agonist ivuxolimab in advanced cancers. The overall study: Dose-escalation patients were diagnosed with hepatocellular carcinoma, melanoma, renal cell cancer or head and neck cancer.

Trimming pared 8 bases from V and 2 bases from J, leaving 19 bases between. Per germline, CDR1 SNHLY and CDR2 FYNNEI. The CDR3 is 17 residues long. Study observations and caveats: CD4+ and CD8+ blood T cells expanded clonally by week 6 at 0.1 to 3.0 mg/kg.

Clones were sequenced by immunoSEQ multiplex PCR, and TCRdb holds only the in-frame ones, with some missing. This sample has approximately 47,000 clones; around nine tenths occur once, and the top ten carry less than 7.5%. On this clone: Antigen: not known.

This receptor was taken from an adult with an advanced solid tumor such as melanoma, head and neck, liver or kidney cancer. Sequencing used CD4+ or CD8+ T cells sorted from blood, obtained in a trial of the OX40 agonist ivuxolimab. V usage is TRBV2 and J usage is TRBJ2-6; D is uncertain. CDR3 loop: CASESSGFGTGANVLTF. CDR3 coding DNA: TGTGCCAGCGAAAGTTCCGGGTTTGGGACTGGGGCCAACGTCCTGACTTTC.